This entry features one T cell receptor (beta chain) sequence. TCRdb's table, derived via immunoSEQ multiplex PCR, lists solely in-frame clones and lacks some. The profile covers over 350,000 clones, with over 90% appearing a single time and roughly 0.02% taken by the ten largest. The data belong to a study of shared T cell receptors in the human thymus. The sample comprised thymocytes. The receptor comes from a human donor.

Written as DNA, the CDR3 is TGCGCCAGCAGCCAAGAACCCCGGGTCTTAGCGGGAGCAGAAGAGACCCAGTACTTC. Encoded protein: CASSQEPRVLAGAEETQYF. The chain carries TRBV4-3 and TRBJ2-5, with 9 bases matching TRBD2. Per the germline V gene, CDR1 is LGHNA and CDR2 is YSLEER. CDR3 length: 19 amino acids. Trimming cost V 0 bases and J 3 bases; bases outside gene matches: 14.